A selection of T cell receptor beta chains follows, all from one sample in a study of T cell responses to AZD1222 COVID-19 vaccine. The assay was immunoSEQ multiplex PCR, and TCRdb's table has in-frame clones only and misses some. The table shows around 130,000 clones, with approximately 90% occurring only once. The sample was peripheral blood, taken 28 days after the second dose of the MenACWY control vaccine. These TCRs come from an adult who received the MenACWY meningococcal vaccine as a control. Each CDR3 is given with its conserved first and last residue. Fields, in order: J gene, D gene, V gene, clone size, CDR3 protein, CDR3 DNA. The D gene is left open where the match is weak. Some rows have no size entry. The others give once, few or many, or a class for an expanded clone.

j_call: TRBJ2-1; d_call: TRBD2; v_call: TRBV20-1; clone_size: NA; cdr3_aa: CSASGTSGRMNEQFF; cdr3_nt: TGCAGTGCTAGTGGGACTAGCGGGAGAATGAATGAGCAGTTCTTC
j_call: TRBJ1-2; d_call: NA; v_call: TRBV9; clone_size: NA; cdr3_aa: CASSVAGGTGYTF; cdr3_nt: TGTGCCAGCAGCGTAGCTGGGGGTACGGGCTACACCTTC
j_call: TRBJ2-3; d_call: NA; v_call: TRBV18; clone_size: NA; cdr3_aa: CASSPPGTDTQYF; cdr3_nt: TGTGCCAGCTCACCTCCAGGGACAGATACGCAGTATTTT
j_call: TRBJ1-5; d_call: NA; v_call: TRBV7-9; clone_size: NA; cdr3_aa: CASSLGNQPQHF; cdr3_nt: TGTGCCAGCAGCCTGGGGAATCAGCCCCAGCATTTT
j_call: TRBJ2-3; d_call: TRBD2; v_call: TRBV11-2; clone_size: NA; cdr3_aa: CASSVTSGGLTDTQYF; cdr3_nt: TGTGCCAGCAGCGTGACTAGCGGGGGGCTTACAGATACGCAGTATTTT
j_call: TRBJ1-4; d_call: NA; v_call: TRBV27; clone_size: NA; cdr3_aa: CASTGATNEKLFF; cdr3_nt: TGTGCCAGCACAGGGGCAACTAATGAAAAACTGTTTTTT
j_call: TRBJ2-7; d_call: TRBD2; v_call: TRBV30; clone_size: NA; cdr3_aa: CAWSLGGSRYEQYF; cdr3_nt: TGTGCCTGGAGTTTGGGCGGGAGTAGGTACGAGCAGTACTTC
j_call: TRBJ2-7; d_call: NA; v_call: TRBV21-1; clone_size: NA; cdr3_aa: CASGVRTQSYEQYF; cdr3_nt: TGTGCCAGCGGGGTCAGGACCCAATCCTACGAGCAGTACTTC
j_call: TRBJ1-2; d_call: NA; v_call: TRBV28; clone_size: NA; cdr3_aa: CASSLPEGVGYGYTF; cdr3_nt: TGTGCCAGCAGTTTACCCGAGGGGGTAGGTTATGGCTACACCTTC
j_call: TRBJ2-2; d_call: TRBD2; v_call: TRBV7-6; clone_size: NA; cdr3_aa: CASSQLAGGNTGELFF; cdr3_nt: TGTGCCAGCAGCCAACTAGCGGGGGGGAACACCGGGGAGCTGTTTTTT
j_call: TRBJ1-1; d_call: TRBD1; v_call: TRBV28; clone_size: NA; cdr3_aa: CASSPPTGMNTEAFF; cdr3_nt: TGTGCCAGCAGTCCACCGACAGGGATGAACACTGAAGCTTTCTTT
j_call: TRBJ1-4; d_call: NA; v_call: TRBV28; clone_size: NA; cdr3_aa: CASSLGGKKLFF; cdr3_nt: TGTGCCAGCAGTTTGGGGGGAAAGAAACTGTTTTTT
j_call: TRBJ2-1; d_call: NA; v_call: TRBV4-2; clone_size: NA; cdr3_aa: CASSQAETGYNEQFF; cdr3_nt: TGTGCCAGCAGCCAAGCGGAGACAGGCTACAATGAGCAGTTCTTC
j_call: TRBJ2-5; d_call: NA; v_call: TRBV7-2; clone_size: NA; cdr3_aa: CASSLEILGGGTQYF; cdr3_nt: TGTGCCAGCAGCTTAGAAATACTAGGTGGGGGGACCCAGTACTTC
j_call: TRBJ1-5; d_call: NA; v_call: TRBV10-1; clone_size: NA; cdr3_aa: CAINHCVSNQPQHF; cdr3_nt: TGCGCCATCAATCATTGTGTTAGCAATCAGCCCCAGCATTTT
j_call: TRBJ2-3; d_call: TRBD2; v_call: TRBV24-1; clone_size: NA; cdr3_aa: CATSDSGLAGDTQYF; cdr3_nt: TGTGCCACCAGTGATTCGGGACTAGCGGGAGATACGCAGTATTTT
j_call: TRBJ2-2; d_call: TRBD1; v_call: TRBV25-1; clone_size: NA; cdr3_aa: CASSLRDRGTAGELFF; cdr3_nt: TGTGCCAGCAGCCTCCGGGACAGGGGGACGGCCGGGGAGCTGTTTTTT
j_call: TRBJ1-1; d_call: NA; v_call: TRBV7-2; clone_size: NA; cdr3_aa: CASSLFGGVNTEAFF; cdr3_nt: TGTGCCAGCAGCTTATTTGGGGGCGTGAACACTGAAGCTTTCTTT
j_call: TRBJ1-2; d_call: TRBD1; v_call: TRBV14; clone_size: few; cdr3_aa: CASSLRGTVDGYTF; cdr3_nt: TGTGCCAGCAGCTTGCGCGGGACAGTGGATGGCTACACCTTC
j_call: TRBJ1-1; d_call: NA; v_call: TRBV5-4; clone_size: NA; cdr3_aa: CASSLGGGRTEAFF; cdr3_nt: TGTGCCAGCAGCTTGGGGGGCGGGAGGACTGAAGCTTTCTTT
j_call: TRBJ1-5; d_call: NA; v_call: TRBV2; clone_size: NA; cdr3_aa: CASSDEGYSNQPQHF; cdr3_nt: TGTGCCAGCAGTGACGAGGGGTATAGCAATCAGCCCCAGCATTTT
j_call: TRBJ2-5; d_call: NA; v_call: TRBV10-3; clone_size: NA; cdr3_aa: CAISTQSPQETQYF; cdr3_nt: TGTGCCATCAGTACCCAAAGTCCACAAGAGACCCAGTACTTC
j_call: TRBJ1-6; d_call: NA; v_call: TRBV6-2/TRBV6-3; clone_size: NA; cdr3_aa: CASSSGSSYNSPLHF; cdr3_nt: TGTGCCAGCAGTTCGGGGAGCTCCTATAATTCACCCCTCCACTTT
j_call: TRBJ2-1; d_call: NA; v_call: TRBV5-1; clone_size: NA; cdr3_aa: CASSLMVSNEQFF; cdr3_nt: TGCGCCAGCAGCTTGATGGTTAGCAATGAGCAGTTCTTC
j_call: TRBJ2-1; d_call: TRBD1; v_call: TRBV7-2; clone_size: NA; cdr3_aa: CASSPPRQTGNNEQFF; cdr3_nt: TGTGCCAGCAGCCCCCCCCGTCAGACAGGGAACAATGAGCAGTTCTTC
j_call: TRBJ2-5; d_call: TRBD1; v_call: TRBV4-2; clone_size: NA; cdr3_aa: CASSQDRTGTYQETQYF; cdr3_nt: TGTGCCAGCAGCCAAGATAGGACAGGGACATACCAAGAGACCCAGTACTTC
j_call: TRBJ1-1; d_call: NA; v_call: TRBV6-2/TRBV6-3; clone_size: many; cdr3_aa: CASSYGEDHTEAFF; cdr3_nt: TGTGCCAGCAGTTACGGAGAGGACCACACTGAAGCTTTCTTT
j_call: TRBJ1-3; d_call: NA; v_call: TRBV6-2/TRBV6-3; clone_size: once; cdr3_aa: CASSSPDRMSGNTIYF; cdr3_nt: TGTGCCAGCAGTTCCCCGGACAGAATGTCTGGAAACACCATATATTTT
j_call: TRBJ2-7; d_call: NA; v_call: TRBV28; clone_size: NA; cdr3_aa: CASSIARSGSYEQYF; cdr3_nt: TGTGCCAGCAGCATCGCCAGGAGTGGCTCCTACGAGCAGTACTTC
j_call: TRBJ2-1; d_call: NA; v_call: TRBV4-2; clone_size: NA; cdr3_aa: CTSSQVLLGSYNEQFF; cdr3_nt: TGTACCAGCAGCCAAGTCTTACTAGGATCCTACAATGAGCAGTTCTTC
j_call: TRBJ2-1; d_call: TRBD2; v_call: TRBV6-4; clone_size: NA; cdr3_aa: CASSESAGGTDEQFF; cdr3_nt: TGTGCCAGCAGTGAATCGGCGGGGGGAACGGATGAGCAGTTCTTC
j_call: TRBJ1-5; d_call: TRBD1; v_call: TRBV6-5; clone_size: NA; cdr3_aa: CASSPSRGDQPQHF; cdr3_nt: TGTGCCAGCAGTCCGTCCAGGGGGGATCAGCCCCAGCATTTT
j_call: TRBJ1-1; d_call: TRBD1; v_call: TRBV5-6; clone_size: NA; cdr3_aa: CASSYRTGAGEAFF; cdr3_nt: TGTGCCAGCAGCTACCGGACAGGGGCGGGTGAAGCTTTCTTT
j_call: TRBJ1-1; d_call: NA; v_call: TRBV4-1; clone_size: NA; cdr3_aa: CASSQPTVGTEAFF; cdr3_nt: TGCGCCAGCAGCCAGCCGACGGTTGGAACTGAAGCTTTCTTT
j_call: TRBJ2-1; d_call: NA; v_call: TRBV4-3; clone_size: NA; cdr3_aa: CASSQVLYGSSYNEQFF; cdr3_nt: TGCGCCAGCAGCCAAGTTCTTTACGGGAGCTCCTACAATGAGCAGTTCTTC
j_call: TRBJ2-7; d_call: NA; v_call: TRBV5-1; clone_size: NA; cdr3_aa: CASSGWKRDFSYEQYF; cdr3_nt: TGCGCCAGCAGTGGTTGGAAGCGTGATTTCTCCTACGAGCAGTACTTC
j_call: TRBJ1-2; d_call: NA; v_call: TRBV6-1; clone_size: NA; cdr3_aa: CASSEGQKDGYTF; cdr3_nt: TGTGCCAGCAGTGAGGGGCAGAAAGATGGCTACACCTTC
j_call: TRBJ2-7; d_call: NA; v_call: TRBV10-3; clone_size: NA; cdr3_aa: CAISETKSAYEQYF; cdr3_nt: TGTGCCATCAGTGAGACAAAGAGCGCTTACGAGCAGTACTTC
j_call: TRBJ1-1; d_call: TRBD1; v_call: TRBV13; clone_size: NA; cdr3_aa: CASSSLDRGTTEAFF; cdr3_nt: TGTGCCAGCAGCTCCCTGGACAGGGGGACGACTGAAGCTTTCTTT
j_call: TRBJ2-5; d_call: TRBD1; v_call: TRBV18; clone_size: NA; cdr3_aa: CASSPMTGGWETQYF; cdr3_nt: TGTGCCAGCTCACCGATGACAGGGGGCTGGGAGACCCAGTACTTC
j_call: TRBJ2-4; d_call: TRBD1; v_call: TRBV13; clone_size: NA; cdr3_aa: CASSLAPDRGAKNIQYF; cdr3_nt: TGTGCCAGCAGCTTAGCCCCGGACAGGGGGGCCAAAAACATTCAGTACTTC
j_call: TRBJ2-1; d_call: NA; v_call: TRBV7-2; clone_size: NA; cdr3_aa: CASSLSEASWDSYNEQFF; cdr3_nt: TGTGCCAGCAGCCTCTCCGAGGCTAGCTGGGACTCCTACAATGAGCAGTTCTTC
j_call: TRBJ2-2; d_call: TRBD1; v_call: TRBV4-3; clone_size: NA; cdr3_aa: CASSHTTGPPVELFF; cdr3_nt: TGCGCCAGCAGCCACACGACAGGGCCCCCGGTGGAGCTGTTTTTT
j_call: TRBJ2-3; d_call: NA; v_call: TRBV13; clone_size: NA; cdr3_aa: CASSLVARGPVRTQYF; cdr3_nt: TGTGCCAGCAGCTTGGTCGCTCGGGGGCCGGTTAGGACGCAGTATTTT
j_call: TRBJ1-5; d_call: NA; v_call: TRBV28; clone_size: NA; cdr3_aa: CASSLFRSNQPQHF; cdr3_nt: TGTGCCAGCAGTTTGTTTAGGAGCAATCAGCCCCAGCATTTT
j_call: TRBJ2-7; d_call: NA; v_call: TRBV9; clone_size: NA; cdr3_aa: CASSVDPDAYEQYF; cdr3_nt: TGTGCCAGCAGCGTAGACCCGGATGCCTACGAGCAGTACTTC
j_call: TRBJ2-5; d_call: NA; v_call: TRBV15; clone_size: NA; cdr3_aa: CATSSAATFQETQYF; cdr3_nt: TGTGCCACCAGCAGTGCGGCTACTTTCCAAGAGACCCAGTACTTC
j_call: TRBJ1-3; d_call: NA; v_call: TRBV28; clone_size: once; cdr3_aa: CASSLSQSSGNTIYF; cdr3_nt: TGTGCCAGCAGTTTATCACAGAGCTCTGGAAACACCATATATTTT
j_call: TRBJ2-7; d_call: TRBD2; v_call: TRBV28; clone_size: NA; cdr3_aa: CASRLSGDSYEQYF; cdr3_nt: TGTGCCAGCAGACTTAGCGGGGACTCCTACGAGCAGTACTTC
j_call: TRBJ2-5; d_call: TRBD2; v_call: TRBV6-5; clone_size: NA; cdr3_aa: CASSYSLAGETQYF; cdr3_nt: TGTGCCAGCAGTTACTCCCTAGCGGGAGAGACCCAGTACTTC
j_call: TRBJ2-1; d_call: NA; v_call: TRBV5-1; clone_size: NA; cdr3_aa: CASSQVSQPSDEQFF; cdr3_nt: TGCGCCAGCAGCCAGGTTAGCCAGCCATCGGATGAGCAGTTCTTC
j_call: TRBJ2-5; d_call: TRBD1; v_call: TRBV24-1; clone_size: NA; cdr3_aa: CATSDRDRGHETQYF; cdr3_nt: TGTGCCACCAGTGACCGTGACAGGGGCCATGAGACCCAGTACTTC
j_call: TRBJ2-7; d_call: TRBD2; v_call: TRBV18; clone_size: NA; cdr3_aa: CASSPSSGSFYEQYF; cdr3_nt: TGTGCCAGCTCACCTTCTAGCGGGAGTTTCTACGAGCAGTACTTC